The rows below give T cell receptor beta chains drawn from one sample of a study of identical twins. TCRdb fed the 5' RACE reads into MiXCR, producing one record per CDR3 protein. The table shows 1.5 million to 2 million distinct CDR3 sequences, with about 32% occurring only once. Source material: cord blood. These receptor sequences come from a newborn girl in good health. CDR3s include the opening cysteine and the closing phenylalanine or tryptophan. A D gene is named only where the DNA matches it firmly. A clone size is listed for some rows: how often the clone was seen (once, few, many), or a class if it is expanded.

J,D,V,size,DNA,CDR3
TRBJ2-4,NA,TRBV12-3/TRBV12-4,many,TGTGCCAGCACCCTGGGACTAGCCAAAAACATTCAGTACTTC,CASTLGLAKNIQYF
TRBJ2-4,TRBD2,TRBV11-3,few,TGTGCCAGCAGCTCAGCGGGAGGGCGGGACATTCAGTACTTC,CASSSAGGRDIQYF
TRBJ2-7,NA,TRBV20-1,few,TGCAGTGCTAGAGACCCCACGAACTCCTACGAGCAGTACTTC,CSARDPTNSYEQYF
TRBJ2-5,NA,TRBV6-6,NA,TGTGCCAGCAGTTACTCGTCGGGGGAGACCCAGTACTTC,CASSYSSGETQYF
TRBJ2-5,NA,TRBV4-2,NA,TGTGCCAGCAGCCAAGATCCTGGGACGGGGGAGACCCAGTACTTC,CASSQDPGTGETQYF
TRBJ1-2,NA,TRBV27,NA,TGTGCCAGCAGCCTCTTATTACAGATTTATGGCTACACCTTC,CASSLLLQIYGYTF
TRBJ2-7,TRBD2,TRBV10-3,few,TGTGCCATCAGTAAGCGGGGGGACTCCTACGAGCAGTACTTC,CAISKRGDSYEQYF
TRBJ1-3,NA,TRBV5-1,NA,TGCGCCAGCAGCTTGTTGGGCGGGACGCCGGGAAACACCATATATTTT,CASSLLGGTPGNTIYF
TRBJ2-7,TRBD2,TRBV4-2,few,TGTGCCAGCAGCCAAGCCTCCTCTAGCGGGGCCTCCTACGAGCAGTACTTC,CASSQASSSGASYEQYF
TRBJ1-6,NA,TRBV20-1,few,TGCAGTGCCACCGGACAGTATAATTCACCCCTCCACTTT,CSATGQYNSPLHF
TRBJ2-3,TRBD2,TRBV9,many,TGTGCCAGCAGCGTAGACGGGAGGACAGATACGCAGTATTTT,CASSVDGRTDTQYF
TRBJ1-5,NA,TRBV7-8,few,TGTGCCAGCAGCTCTCCCGATCGAGGGTATAGCAATCAGCCCCAGCATTTT,CASSSPDRGYSNQPQHF
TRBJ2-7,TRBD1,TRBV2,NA,TGTGCCAGCAGATCACCAGGGGGTTCCTACGAGCAGTACTTC,CASRSPGGSYEQYF
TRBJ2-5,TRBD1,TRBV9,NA,TGTGCCAGCAGCGTATCCTTCAGGGGGCAAGAGACCCAGTACTTC,CASSVSFRGQETQYF
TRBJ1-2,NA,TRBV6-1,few,TGTGCCAGCAGTGACAGGGCGAATCTCTACACCTTC,CASSDRANLYTF
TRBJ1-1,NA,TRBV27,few,TGTGCCAGCAGTTTTTTTGACGGTAACACTGAAGCTTTCTTT,CASSFFDGNTEAFF
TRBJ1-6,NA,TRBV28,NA,TGTGCCAGCCGACCACATAATTCACCCCTCCACTTT,CASRPHNSPLHF
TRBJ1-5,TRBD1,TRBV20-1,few,TGCAGTCTCGACAGGGGCAATCAGCCCCAGCATTTT,CSLDRGNQPQHF
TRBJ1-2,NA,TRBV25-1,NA,TGTGCCAGCGGACTACAGGGAACCTGTGGCTACACCTTC,CASGLQGTCGYTF
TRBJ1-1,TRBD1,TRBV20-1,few,TGCAGTGCTAGGGCCTCACCCGGGACAGTGAACACTGAAGCTTTCTTT,CSARASPGTVNTEAFF
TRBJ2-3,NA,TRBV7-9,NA,TGTGCCAGCAGCTTCCAGGGCGTGGGAGATACGCAGTATTTT,CASSFQGVGDTQYF
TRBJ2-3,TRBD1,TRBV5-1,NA,TGCGCCAGCAGCTACGGACAGGGCAGCTCCACAGATACGCAGTATTTT,CASSYGQGSSTDTQYF
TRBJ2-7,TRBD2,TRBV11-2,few,TGTGCCAGCAGCTTCTTCTCGGGGGGCTACGAGCAGTACTTC,CASSFFSGGYEQYF
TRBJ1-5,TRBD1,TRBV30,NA,TGTGCCTGGAGTGACAGGGGGTATAGCAATCAGCCCCAGCATTTT,CAWSDRGYSNQPQHF
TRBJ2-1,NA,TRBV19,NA,TGTGCCAGTTGCCCTAGGCCTTGCTACAATGAGCGGTTCTTC,CASCPRPCYNERFF
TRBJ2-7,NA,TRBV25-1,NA,TGTGCCAGCAGTGAATCCGGGACACCCTGGGATGAGCAGTACTTC,CASSESGTPWDEQYF
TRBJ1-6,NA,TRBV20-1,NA,TGCAGTGCTCGGACCGTAGCCGAATCACCCCTCCACTTT,CSARTVAESPLHF
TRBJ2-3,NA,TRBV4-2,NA,TGTGCCAGCAGCCAAGAGCCCCAAGGGGCAGATACGCAGTATTTT,CASSQEPQGADTQYF
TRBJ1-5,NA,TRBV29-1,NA,TGCAGCGTTGAGGGCGGACCTAGCAATCAGCCCCAGCATTTT,CSVEGGPSNQPQHF
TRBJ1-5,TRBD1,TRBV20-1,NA,TGCAGTGCTAGAGGGTGGGGACAGGGCCATCAGCCCCAGCATTTT,CSARGWGQGHQPQHF
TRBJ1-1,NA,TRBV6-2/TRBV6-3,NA,TGTGCCAGCATAAGGGACAAGGTGAACACTGAAGCTTTCTTT,CASIRDKVNTEAFF
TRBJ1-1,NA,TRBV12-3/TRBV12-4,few,TGTGCCAGCAGACATAAGAGCACTGAAGCTTTCTTT,CASRHKSTEAFF
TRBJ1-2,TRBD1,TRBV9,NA,TGTGCCAGCAGCGCCCGGACAGGCCCTTACTATGGCTACACCTTC,CASSARTGPYYGYTF
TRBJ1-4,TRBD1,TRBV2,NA,TGTGCCAGCAAAGAACAGGGGGCAGATGAAAAACTGTTTTTT,CASKEQGADEKLFF
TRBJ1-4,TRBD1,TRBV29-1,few,TGCAGCGTTGACGCCAGGGGGGCTAATGAAAAACTGTTTTTT,CSVDARGANEKLFF
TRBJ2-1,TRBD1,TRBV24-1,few,TGTGCCACCAGTGATTCGGGACAGGGGGCACGGAATGAGCAGTTCTTC,CATSDSGQGARNEQFF
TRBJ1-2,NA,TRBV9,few,TGTGCCAGCAGCACCGACACCTATGGCTACACCTTC,CASSTDTYGYTF
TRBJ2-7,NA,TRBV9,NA,TGTGCCAGCAGCGTAGGGGGCCCCAGCTCCTACAATGAGCAGTACTTC,CASSVGGPSSYNEQYF
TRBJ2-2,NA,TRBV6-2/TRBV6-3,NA,TGTGCCATCAACCAGGTCAACACCGGGGAGCTGTTTTTT,CAINQVNTGELFF
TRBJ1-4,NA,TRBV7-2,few,TGTGCCAGCAGCTTATATGGTGAGGGCCGAAAACTGTTTTTT,CASSLYGEGRKLFF
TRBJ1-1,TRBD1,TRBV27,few,TGTGCCAGCAGTTTATTGGGGACAGAAAACACTGAAGCTTTCTTT,CASSLLGTENTEAFF
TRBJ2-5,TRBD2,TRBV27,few,TGTGCCAGCAGTCCCAGGACTAGCGGGAAAGGCATGTACTTC,CASSPRTSGKGMYF
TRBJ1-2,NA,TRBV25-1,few,TGTGCCAGCAGTGATCCCGGACGGCTCTATGGCTACACCTTC,CASSDPGRLYGYTF